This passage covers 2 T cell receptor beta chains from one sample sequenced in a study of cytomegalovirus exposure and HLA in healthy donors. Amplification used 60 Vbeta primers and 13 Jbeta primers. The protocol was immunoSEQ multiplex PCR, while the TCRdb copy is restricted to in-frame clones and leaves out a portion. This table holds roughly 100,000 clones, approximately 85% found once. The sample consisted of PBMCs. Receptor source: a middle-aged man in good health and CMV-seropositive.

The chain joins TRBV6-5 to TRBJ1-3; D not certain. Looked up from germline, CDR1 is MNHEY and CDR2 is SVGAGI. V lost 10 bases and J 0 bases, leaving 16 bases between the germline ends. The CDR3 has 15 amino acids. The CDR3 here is CATGSAGGSGNTIYF. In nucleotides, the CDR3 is TGTGCCACCGGGTCCGCGGGTGGCTCTGGAAACACCATATATTTT.

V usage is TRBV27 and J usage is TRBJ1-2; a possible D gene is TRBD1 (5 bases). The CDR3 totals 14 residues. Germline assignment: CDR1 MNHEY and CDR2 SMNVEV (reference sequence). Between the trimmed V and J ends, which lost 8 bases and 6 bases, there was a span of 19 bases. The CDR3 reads CASGRLDRQNGYTF. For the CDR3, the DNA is TGTGCCAGCGGTCGCTTGGACCGACAGAATGGCTACACCTTC.